This T cell receptor (beta chain) is from a study of blood T cell repertoires in COVID-19. At the level of the study: From T cells, B-cell-depleted T cells, or PBMCs came the material, which was cDNA or gDNA.

The table came from immunoSEQ multiplex PCR; TCRdb's copy has only in-frame clones and leaves some out. The top ten clones hold less than 2% of a sample with about 410,000 clones, 70% to 90% of them seen once. Seattle cases were enrolled at active infection and followed longitudinally. The V and J ends lost 4 bases and 8 bases respectively, with 16 bases between them. CDR1 and CDR2 from the germline V gene are SGHRS and YFSETQ. The CDR3 runs to 14 residues. This clone has a single count. The clonotype was recovered from a woman aged 40 to 55 with COVID-19, enrolled during active disease. This chain uses TRBV5-1 with TRBJ2-1; maybe TRBD2 (5 bases). What was sequenced was peripheral blood. The DNA for the CDR3 is TGCGCCAGCAGCGCCTCCTCCTCTAGCTATGAGCAGTTCTTC. Protein product: CASSASSSSYEQFF.